The sequence of this T cell receptor beta chain was determined in a study of T-cell memory formation after mild COVID-19 (dated by TCRdb to the early 2020s). General notes on the study: TCR sequence clusters from the two donors were found to be largely donor specific. T-cell clones expanding and contracting after mild COVID-19 in two donors were tracked by longitudinal TCRalpha and TCRbeta repertoire sequencing. Two young, previously healthy adult volunteers made up the cohort, one male and one female.

This clonotype was observed a handful of times. Its antigen is currently not known. Per-base quality was not reported, and no clone a single base away is much larger than it. The germline V gene gives CDR1 as SGHRS and CDR2 as YFSETQ. Taken from cysteine to phenylalanine, the CDR3 has 15 residues. Only the CDR3 portion is preserved as DNA: 45 bases, with reading frame beginning at the first base. V drops 3 bases and J drops 0 bases, leaving 9 bases in between. What the study reported, not specific to this receptor: Only a couple of mild cases were covered by the study, and larger cohorts that include severe cases with pre-infection samples were considered necessary. Contracting CD4+ clones were found mainly in CM and EM memory subsets, while CD8+ clones were enriched in EMRA. Some responding clones were detected in pre-infection memory, which suggested that pre-existing cross-reactive memory T cells had joined the SARS-CoV-2 response. Clones contracting from day 15 to 85 had balanced CD4/CD8 phenotypes, while a second wave expanding from day 15 to 37 was biased towards CD4+. Whether the second-wave clones peaking on day 37 were SARS-CoV-2 specific was not confirmed.

PBMCs were isolated by Ficoll-Paque density gradient centrifugation. This sample was sequenced with an Illumina NovaSeq 6000. cDNA libraries for TCRalpha and TCRbeta were prepared by 5'RACE using constant-segment primers, with sample barcodes and unique molecular identifiers added. RNA was extracted from every sample with Trizol reagent. Library amplification was performed in two PCR steps, and a second sample barcode and Illumina TruSeq adapters were introduced in the second step. Libraries were sequenced on an Illumina NovaSeq with 2 x 150 bp paired-end reads. Per the original workflow: Reads were demultiplexed and collapsed into UMI-guided consensus sequences with migec v1.2.7. With mixcr v2.1.11, UMI consensuses were aligned to TRA and TRB V and J templates and assembled into clonotypes. Clonotypes were classified as expanded or contracted when called significant by both edgeR and NoisET, with noise models trained on biological replicates. For edgeR calls, the thresholds were a false discovery rate-adjusted p below 0.01 and a log2 fold-change of 1. PCA with hierarchical clustering of max-normalized trajectories of the 1000 most abundant clonotypes was used as exploratory dynamics analysis. Separately sequenced CD4+ and CD8+ repertoires were used to assign a CD4 or CD8 phenotype to each responding clone. TCRdb handled the public reads itself, with Q25 trimming in fastp and clone calling in MiXCR, and kept productive beta chains. Each entry is one CDR3 protein sequence, shown with its most common DNA and genes. TCRdb, not the authors, supplied the V and J calls. In all, the sample holds 200,000 to 250,000 distinct CDR3 sequences, and about 11% of those were seen once. The ten largest clonotypes hold around 3.3% of the sample.

The sequence came from a man aged 18 to 29 who had mild COVID-19 (a few samples of this study predate the infection). The sample titles of this study are shuffled in the database, so cell type and time point are left out; the donor was told from shared clones. Material for sequencing was PBMCs or a T cell subset sorted from them (not recorded which). The V and J genes are TRBV5-1 and TRBJ1-4; there is no confident call for the D gene. The encoded CDR3 is CASSWAAATNEKLFF. The nucleotide sequence reads as follows: TGCGCCAGCAGCTGGGCGGCAGCAACTAATGAAAAACTGTTTTTT.